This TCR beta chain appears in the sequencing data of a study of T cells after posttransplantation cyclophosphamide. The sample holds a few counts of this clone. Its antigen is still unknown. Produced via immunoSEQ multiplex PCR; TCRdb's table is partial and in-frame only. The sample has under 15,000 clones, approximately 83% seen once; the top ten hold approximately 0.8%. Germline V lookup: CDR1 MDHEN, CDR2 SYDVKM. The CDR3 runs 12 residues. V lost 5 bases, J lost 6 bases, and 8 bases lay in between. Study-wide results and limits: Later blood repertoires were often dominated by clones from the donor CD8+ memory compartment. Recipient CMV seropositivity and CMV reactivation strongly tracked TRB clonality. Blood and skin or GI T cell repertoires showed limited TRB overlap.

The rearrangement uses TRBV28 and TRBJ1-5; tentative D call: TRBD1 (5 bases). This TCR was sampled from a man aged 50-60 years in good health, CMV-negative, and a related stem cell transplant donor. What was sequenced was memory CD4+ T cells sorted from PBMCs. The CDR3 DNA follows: TGTGCCAGCAGTCGTAGGGGTCAGCCCCAGCATTTT. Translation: CASSRRGQPQHF.